Listed below are T cell receptor beta chains from one sample, sequenced in a study of shared clonotypes between healthy human individuals. Using immunoSEQ multiplex PCR, the repertoire was profiled, and TCRdb retains in-frame clones only, with some absent. This sample carries millions of clones, over 85% of them seen once, and the ten largest clones take roughly 0.13%. Input material: naive CD4+ T cells sorted from blood. Receptors originate from a man aged 18 to 30 in good health. CDR3s include the opening cysteine and the closing phenylalanine or tryptophan. A D gene is named only where the DNA matches it firmly. A clone size is listed for some rows: how often the clone was seen (once, few, many), or a class if it is expanded.

TRBV19	TRBD2	TRBJ2-3	NA	TGTGCCAGTAGTCCCCGGGAGGCCCGCGCCACAGATACGCAGTATTTT	CASSPREARATDTQYF
TRBV6-4	NA	TRBJ2-7	NA	TGTGCCAGCAGTGAGATAGGCAACGAGCAGTACTTC	CASSEIGNEQYF
TRBV7-9	TRBD1	TRBJ2-1	NA	TGTGCCAGCAGCTTAGAAGGGGGCGGGCTCAATGAGCAGTTCTTC	CASSLEGGGLNEQFF
TRBV5-1	NA	TRBJ2-2	NA	TGCGCCAGCAGCCCGGAAAATCTGGGGAACACCGGGGAGCTGTTTTTT	CASSPENLGNTGELFF
TRBV5-1	NA	TRBJ2-1	NA	TGCGCCAGCAGCGGGGACGGGGCGATAGCTTACAATGAGCAGTTCTTC	CASSGDGAIAYNEQFF
TRBV2	NA	TRBJ2-7	NA	TGTGCCAGCAGTGAAGAAGGGGGAGTTACCTACGAGCAGTACTTC	CASSEEGGVTYEQYF
TRBV6-1	NA	TRBJ1-5	NA	TGTGCCAGCAGCGAAAGGGGCGGGGGAACTAGCAATCAGCCCCAGCATTTT	CASSERGGGTSNQPQHF
TRBV13	TRBD2	TRBJ2-7	once	TGTGCCAGCAGCTTACTAGCGGGAGGGCAGCAGTACTTC	CASSLLAGGQQYF
TRBV28	NA	TRBJ1-3	NA	TGTGCCAGCAGTTCCCTACCCCCGACAGCCAGCTCTGGAAACACCATATATTTT	CASSSLPPTASSGNTIYF
TRBV7-9	NA	TRBJ2-1	NA	TGTGCCAGCAGCTTAAAAGACTACAATGAGCAGTTCTTC	CASSLKDYNEQFF
TRBV10-3	NA	TRBJ2-7	NA	TGTGCCATCAGCCCCCTCGGGGACGAGCAGTACTTC	CAISPLGDEQYF
TRBV5-1	TRBD2	TRBJ2-7	NA	TGCGCCAGCAGCTGGACGACTAGCGGGAGCTCCGAGCAGTACTTC	CASSWTTSGSSEQYF
TRBV10-1	NA	TRBJ2-1	NA	TGCGCCAGCAGCAGAGGGGGCTCCTACAATGAGCAGTTCTTC	CASSRGGSYNEQFF
TRBV25-1	TRBD1	TRBJ1-2	many	TGTGCCAGCAGTGACCCAGGGGGCGCGGAATATGGCTACACCTTC	CASSDPGGAEYGYTF
TRBV6-6	TRBD1	TRBJ2-1	NA	TGTGCCAGCAGTGATCGACAGGGGGGAGTCAATGAGCAGTTCTTC	CASSDRQGGVNEQFF
TRBV5-1	TRBD1	TRBJ2-5	NA	TGCGCCAGCAGCTCCCAGGGGGCCCAAGAGACCCAGTACTTC	CASSSQGAQETQYF
TRBV5-6	NA	TRBJ2-7	NA	TGTGCCAGCAGCTTTTCCGGGACGGCCTACTACGAGCAGTACTTC	CASSFSGTAYYEQYF
TRBV21-1	NA	TRBJ2-1	NA	TGTGCCAGCAGTGGGGACCGGAGCTCCTACAATGAGCAGTTCTTC	CASSGDRSSYNEQFF
TRBV9	TRBD2	TRBJ2-1	NA	TGTGCCAGCAGCGTAGATCCTAGCGGGACTAATGAGCAGTTCTTC	CASSVDPSGTNEQFF
TRBV9	TRBD1	TRBJ1-4	once	TGTGCCAGCAGCGTAGGGGGGACAGGGAATGAAAAACTGTTTTTT	CASSVGGTGNEKLFF
TRBV29-1	NA	TRBJ1-2	NA	TGCAGCGCCCGGGTCCCCCTTAACTATGGCTACACCTTC	CSARVPLNYGYTF
TRBV5-1	NA	TRBJ2-5	NA	TGCGCCAGCAGCTTGGCCAGTCTAGAGACCCAGTACTTC	CASSLASLETQYF
TRBV11-2	NA	TRBJ2-5	NA	TGTGCCAGCAGCTTAGGGGACCTATTATCGACCCAGTACTTC	CASSLGDLLSTQYF
TRBV15	NA	TRBJ2-7	NA	TGTGCCACCAGCAGAGAGCCAGGACAGATCTACGAGCAGTACTTC	CATSREPGQIYEQYF